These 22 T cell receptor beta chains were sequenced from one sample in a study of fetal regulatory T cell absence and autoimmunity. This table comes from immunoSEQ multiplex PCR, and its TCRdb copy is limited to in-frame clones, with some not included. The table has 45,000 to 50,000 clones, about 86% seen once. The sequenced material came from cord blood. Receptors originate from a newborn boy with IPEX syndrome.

CDR3 amino acids: CASRGQGTEAFF. The CDR3 coding sequence is TGTGCCAGCAGAGGACAGGGCACTGAAGCTTTCTTT. This chain joins TRBV6-6 and TRBJ1-1; 8 positions match TRBD1. The CDR3 is 12 amino acids. Germline CDR1 and CDR2: MNHNY and SVGAGI (reference sequence). V was pared by 6 bases and J by 4 bases, with 1 base of the junction left unmatched.

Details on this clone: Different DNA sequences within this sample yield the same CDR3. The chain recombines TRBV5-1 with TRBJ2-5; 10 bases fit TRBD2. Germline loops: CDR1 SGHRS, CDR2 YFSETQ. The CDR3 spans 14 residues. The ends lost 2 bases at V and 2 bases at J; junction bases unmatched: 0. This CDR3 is CASSLAGGQETQYF. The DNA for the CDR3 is TGCGCCAGCAGCTTAGCGGGGGGGCAAGAGACCCAGTACTTC. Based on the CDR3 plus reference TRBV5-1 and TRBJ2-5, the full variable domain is KAGVTQTPRYLIKTRGQQVTLSCSPISGHRSVSWYQQTPGQGLQFLFEYFSETQRNKGNFPGRFSGRQFSNSRSEMNVSTLELGDSALYLCASSLAGGQETQYFGPGTRLLVL.

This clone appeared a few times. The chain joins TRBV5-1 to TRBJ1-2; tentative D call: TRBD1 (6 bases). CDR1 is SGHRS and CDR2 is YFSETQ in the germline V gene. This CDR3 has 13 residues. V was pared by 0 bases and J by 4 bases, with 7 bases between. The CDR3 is CASSLGGGYGYTF. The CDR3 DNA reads TGCGCCAGCAGCTTGGGAGGGGGCTATGGCTACACCTTC.

Written as DNA, the CDR3 is TGTGCCAGCAGCAGCAGCGGGACGGCCAAAAACATTCAGTACTTC. Its translation: CASSSSGTAKNIQYF. The chain couples TRBV7-9 to TRBJ2-4; TRBD2 aligns across 7 bases. Trimming removed 5 bases from V and 1 base from J; junction bases left unmatched: 5. There are 15 residues in the CDR3. Looked up from germline, CDR1 is SEHNR and CDR2 is FQNEAQ (reference sequence). Drawing the rest from reference TRBV7-9 and TRBJ2-4, the complete variable domain is DTGVSQNPRHKITKRGQNVTFRCDPISEHNRLYWYRQTLGQGPEFLTYFQNEAQLEKSRLLSDRFSAERPKGSFSTLEIQRTEQGDSAMYLCASSSSGTAKNIQYFGAGTRLSVL.

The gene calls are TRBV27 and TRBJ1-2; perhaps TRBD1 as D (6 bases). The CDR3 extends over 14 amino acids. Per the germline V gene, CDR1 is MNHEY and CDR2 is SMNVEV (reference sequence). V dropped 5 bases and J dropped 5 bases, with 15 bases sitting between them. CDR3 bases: TGTGCCAGCAGTCTCTCCCGGACAGTGTATGGCTACACCTTC. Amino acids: CASSLSRTVYGYTF.

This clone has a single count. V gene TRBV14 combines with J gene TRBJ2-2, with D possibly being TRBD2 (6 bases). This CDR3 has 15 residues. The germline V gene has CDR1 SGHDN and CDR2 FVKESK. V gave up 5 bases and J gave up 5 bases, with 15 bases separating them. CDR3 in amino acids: CASSLWTGGTGELFF. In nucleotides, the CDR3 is TGTGCCAGCAGCTTATGGACCGGAGGGACCGGGGAGCTGTTTTTT.

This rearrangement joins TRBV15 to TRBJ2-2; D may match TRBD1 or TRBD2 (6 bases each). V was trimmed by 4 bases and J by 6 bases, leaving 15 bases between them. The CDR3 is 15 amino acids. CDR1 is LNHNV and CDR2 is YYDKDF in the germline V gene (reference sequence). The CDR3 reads CATSIPGAPSGELFF. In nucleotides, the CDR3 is TGTGCCACCAGCATACCGGGGGCGCCATCCGGGGAGCTGTTTTTT.

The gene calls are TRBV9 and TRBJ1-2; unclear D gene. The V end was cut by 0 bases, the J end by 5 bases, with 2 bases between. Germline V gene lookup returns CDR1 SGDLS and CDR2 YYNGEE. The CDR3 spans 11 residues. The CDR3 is CASSVGYGYTF. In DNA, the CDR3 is TGTGCCAGCAGCGTAGGATATGGCTACACCTTC.

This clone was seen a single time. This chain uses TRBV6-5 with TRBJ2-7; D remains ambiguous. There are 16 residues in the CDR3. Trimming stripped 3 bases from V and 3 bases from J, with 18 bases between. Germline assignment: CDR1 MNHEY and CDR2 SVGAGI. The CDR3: CASSYSMTATNYEQYF. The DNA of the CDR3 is TGTGCCAGCAGTTATTCCATGACGGCAACTAACTACGAGCAGTACTTC.

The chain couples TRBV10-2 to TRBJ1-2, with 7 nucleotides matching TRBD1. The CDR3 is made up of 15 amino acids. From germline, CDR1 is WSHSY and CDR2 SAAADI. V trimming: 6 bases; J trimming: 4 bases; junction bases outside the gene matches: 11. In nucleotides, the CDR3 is TGCGCCAGCAGGGAGGGGGCGGATCCCCTCTATGGCTACACCTTC. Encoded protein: CASREGADPLYGYTF.

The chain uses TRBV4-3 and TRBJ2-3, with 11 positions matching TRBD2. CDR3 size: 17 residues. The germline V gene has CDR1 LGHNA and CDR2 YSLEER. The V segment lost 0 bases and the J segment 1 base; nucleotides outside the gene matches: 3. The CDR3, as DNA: TGCGCCAGCAGCCAAGACCGGACTAGCGGGCGCACAGATACGCAGTATTTT. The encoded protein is CASSQDRTSGRTDTQYF.

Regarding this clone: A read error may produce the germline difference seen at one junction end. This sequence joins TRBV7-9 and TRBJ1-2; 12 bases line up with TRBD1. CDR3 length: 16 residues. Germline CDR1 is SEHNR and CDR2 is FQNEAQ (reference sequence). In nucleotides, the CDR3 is TGTGCCAGCAACTTAGCCGGGACAGGGGGCTTCTATGGCTACACCTTC. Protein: CASNLAGTGGFYGYTF.

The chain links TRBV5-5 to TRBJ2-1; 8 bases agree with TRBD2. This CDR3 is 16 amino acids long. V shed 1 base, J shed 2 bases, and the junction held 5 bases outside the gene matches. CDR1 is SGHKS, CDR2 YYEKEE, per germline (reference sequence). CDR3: CASSLRPGLAYNEQFF. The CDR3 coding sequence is TGTGCCAGCAGCTTGCGTCCGGGACTAGCCTACAATGAGCAGTTCTTC.

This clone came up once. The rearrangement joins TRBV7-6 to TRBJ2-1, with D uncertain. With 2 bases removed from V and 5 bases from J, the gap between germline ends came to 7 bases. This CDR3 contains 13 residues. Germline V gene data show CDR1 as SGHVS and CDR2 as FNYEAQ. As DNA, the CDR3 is TGTGCCAGCAGCTTACTGGTTAACAATGAGCAGTTCTTC. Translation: CASSLLVNNEQFF.

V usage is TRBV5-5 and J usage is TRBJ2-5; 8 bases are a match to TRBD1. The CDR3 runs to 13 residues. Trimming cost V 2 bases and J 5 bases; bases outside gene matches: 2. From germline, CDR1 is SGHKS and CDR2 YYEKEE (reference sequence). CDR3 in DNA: TGTGCCAGCAGCTTCAGGGGGCGGGAGACCCAGTACTTC. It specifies CASSFRGRETQYF.

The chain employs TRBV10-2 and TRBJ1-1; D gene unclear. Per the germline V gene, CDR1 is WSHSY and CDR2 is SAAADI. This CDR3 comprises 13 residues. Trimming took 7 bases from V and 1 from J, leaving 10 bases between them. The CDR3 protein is CASTGSGNTEAFF. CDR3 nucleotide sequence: TGCGCCAGCACGGGTTCGGGGAACACTGAAGCTTTCTTT.

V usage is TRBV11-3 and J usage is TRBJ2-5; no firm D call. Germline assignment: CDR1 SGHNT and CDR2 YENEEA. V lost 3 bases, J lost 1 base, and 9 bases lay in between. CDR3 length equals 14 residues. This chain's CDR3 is CASSFRAIQETQYF. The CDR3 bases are TGTGCCAGCAGCTTTAGAGCGATCCAAGAGACCCAGTACTTC.

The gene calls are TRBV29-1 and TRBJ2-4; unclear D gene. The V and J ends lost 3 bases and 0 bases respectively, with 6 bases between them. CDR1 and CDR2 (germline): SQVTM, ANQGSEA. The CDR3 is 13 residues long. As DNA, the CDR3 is TGCAGCGTTGAGTTGGCAGCCAAAAACATTCAGTACTTC. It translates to CSVELAAKNIQYF.

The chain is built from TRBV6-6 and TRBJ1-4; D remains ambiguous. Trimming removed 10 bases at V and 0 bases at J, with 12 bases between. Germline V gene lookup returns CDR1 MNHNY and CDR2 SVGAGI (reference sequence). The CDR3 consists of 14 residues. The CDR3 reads CATIGRATNEKLFF. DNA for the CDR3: TGTGCCACCATAGGAAGGGCAACTAATGAAAAACTGTTTTTT.

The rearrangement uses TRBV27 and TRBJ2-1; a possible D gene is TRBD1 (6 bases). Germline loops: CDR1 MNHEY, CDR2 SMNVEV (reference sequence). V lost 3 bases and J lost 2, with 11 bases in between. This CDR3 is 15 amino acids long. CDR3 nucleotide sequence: TGTGCCAGCAGTTTTCCCAGGGGCCCCTACAATGAGCAGTTCTTC. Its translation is CASSFPRGPYNEQFF.

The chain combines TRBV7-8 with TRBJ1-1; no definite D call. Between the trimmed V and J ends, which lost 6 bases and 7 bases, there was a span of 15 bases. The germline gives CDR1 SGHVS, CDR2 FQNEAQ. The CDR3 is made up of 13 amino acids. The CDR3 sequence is CASSSSPYLEAFF. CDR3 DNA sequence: TGTGCCAGCAGTTCGTCCCCGTACCTTGAAGCTTTCTTT.

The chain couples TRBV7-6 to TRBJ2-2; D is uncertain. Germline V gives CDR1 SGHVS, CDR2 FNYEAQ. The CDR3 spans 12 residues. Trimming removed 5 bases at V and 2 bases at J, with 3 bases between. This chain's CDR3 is CASSINTGELFF. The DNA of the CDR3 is TGTGCCAGCAGCATAAACACCGGGGAGCTGTTTTTT.